The rows below give T cell receptor beta chains drawn from one sample of a study of regulatory T cells in long-lasting Graves disease. TCRdb passed the multiplex PCR reads through MiXCR, listing each CDR3 protein once. The sample yields about 530,000 distinct CDR3 sequences, 15% to 20% seen once. These data were also reused for a study on T cells in Graves' hyperthyroidism and ophthalmopathy.

The sequences come from peripheral blood mononuclear cells (PBMCs), collected at new diagnosis, from a patient treated with antithyroid drugs. The receptor set was obtained from a woman aged 35-65 years with Graves disease. The CDR3 runs from the conserved cysteine through the conserved F or W. The D gene is left open where the match is weak. For some rows the clone size is stated as once, few or many, or as a class when expanded; others skip it.

J: TRBJ2-3
size: many
D: NA
V: TRBV20-1
DNA: TGCAGTGCTAGAGATCTAGGGGGAACCCTCACAGATACGCAGTATTTT
CDR3: CSARDLGGTLTDTQYF

J: TRBJ2-7
size: many
D: NA
V: TRBV20-1
DNA: TGCAGTGCTAGTCCAGGGTACGAGCAGTACTTC
CDR3: CSASPGYEQYF

J: TRBJ1-2
size: few
D: NA
V: TRBV24-1
DNA: TGTGCCACCAGTGATGTCGAGAGGTATGGTGGCTACACCTTC
CDR3: CATSDVERYGGYTF

J: TRBJ1-6
size: NA
D: NA
V: TRBV6-1
DNA: TGTGCCAGCAAGAAGGACAGCAATTCACCCCTCCACTTT
CDR3: CASKKDSNSPLHF

J: TRBJ2-1
size: many
D: NA
V: TRBV2
DNA: TGTGCCAGCAGTGAAGGAACTAGTCTGAGCTCCTACAATGAGCAGTTCTTC
CDR3: CASSEGTSLSSYNEQFF

J: TRBJ2-7
size: NA
D: TRBD2
V: TRBV12-3/TRBV12-4
DNA: TGTGCCAGCAGTTTAGCGGGAGGGCCCACCTACGAGCAGTACTTC
CDR3: CASSLAGGPTYEQYF

J: TRBJ2-5
size: NA
D: NA
V: TRBV12-3/TRBV12-4
DNA: TGTGCCAGCTGCCAGTCGTGGGCCCAAGAGACCCAGTACTTC
CDR3: CASCQSWAQETQYF

J: TRBJ2-5
size: many
D: NA
V: TRBV7-3
DNA: TGTGCCAGCAGCTTTTTTGAGACCCAGTACTTC
CDR3: CASSFFETQYF

J: TRBJ2-6
size: NA
D: NA
V: TRBV30
DNA: TGTGCCTGGAGTAGGACTTCTGGGGCCAACGTCCTGACTTTC
CDR3: CAWSRTSGANVLTF

J: TRBJ2-7
size: many
D: TRBD2
V: TRBV5-8
DNA: TGTGCCAGCAGCTTAACGCTCACCCTAGCGGGGGGAACTAGCTCCTACGAGCAGTACTTC
CDR3: CASSLTLTLAGGTSSYEQYF

J: TRBJ1-2
size: few
D: NA
V: TRBV4-1
DNA: TGCGCCAGCAGCCAAGACGCATTAGGGTTTCGTTATGGCTACACCTTC
CDR3: CASSQDALGFRYGYTF

J: TRBJ1-2
size: few
D: NA
V: TRBV5-1
DNA: TGCGCCAGCAGCTTGGATCGATACGATGGCTACACCTTC
CDR3: CASSLDRYDGYTF

J: TRBJ2-6
size: NA
D: NA
V: TRBV7-6
DNA: TGTGCCAGCAGCCACCTTAGGACTGGGGCCAACGTCCTGACTTTC
CDR3: CASSHLRTGANVLTF

J: TRBJ1-2
size: few
D: NA
V: TRBV29-1
DNA: TGCAGCGTTGAGGGCGGGAGGGGAAGAGGCGGCTACACCTTC
CDR3: CSVEGGRGRGGYTF

J: TRBJ2-3
size: few
D: NA
V: TRBV10-2
DNA: TGCGCCAGCAGTGAGCCGGGGGGCACCACAGATACGCAGTATTTT
CDR3: CASSEPGGTTDTQYF

J: TRBJ2-7
size: many
D: TRBD1
V: TRBV29-1
DNA: TGCAGCGTTCCCCCGGGACAGGGGAAGAATGTCTACGAGCAGTACTTC
CDR3: CSVPPGQGKNVYEQYF

J: TRBJ2-3
size: few
D: NA
V: TRBV7-7
DNA: TGTGCTAGCGCCCGCGGGACAGCCCCCACAGATACGCAGTATTTT
CDR3: CASARGTAPTDTQYF

J: TRBJ1-4
size: few
D: NA
V: TRBV6-1
DNA: TGTGCCAGCAGTACTGGACAAGCGGAAAAACTGTTTTTT
CDR3: CASSTGQAEKLFF

J: TRBJ2-5
size: few
D: TRBD1
V: TRBV5-4
DNA: TGTGCCAGCATTCGGCAGGGGGCCGGAGAGACCCAGTACTTC
CDR3: CASIRQGAGETQYF

J: TRBJ2-6
size: few
D: NA
V: TRBV20-1
DNA: TGCAGTGCTGCAGCGACTGGGGCCAACGTCCTGACTTTC
CDR3: CSAAATGANVLTF

J: TRBJ1-2
size: NA
D: NA
V: TRBV19
DNA: TGTGCCAGTAGTATTCCTGGACACGCAGGGGCTGGCTACACCTTC
CDR3: CASSIPGHAGAGYTF

J: TRBJ2-1
size: NA
D: TRBD1
V: TRBV19
DNA: TGTGCCAGTAGTATAGGGAGGACAGGGGGCAAGGGGGAGACACCCACGGGTAGATGGGATGAGCAGTTCTTC
CDR3: CASSIGRTGGKGETPTGRWDEQFF

J: TRBJ2-1
size: NA
D: TRBD1
V: TRBV7-8
DNA: TGTGCCAGCAGCTTAGGGCCCGGGACAGGGAACAATGAGCAGTTCTTC
CDR3: CASSLGPGTGNNEQFF

J: TRBJ2-1
size: many
D: NA
V: TRBV25-1
DNA: TGTGCCAGCAGTGATGGACGCCAGGAACACTACAATGAGCAGTTCTTC
CDR3: CASSDGRQEHYNEQFF

J: TRBJ1-6
size: few
D: TRBD1
V: TRBV3-1
DNA: TGTGCCAGCACCAGGGGGGAAGTGTCACCCCTCCACTTT
CDR3: CASTRGEVSPLHF

J: TRBJ2-1
size: many
D: TRBD2
V: TRBV11-2
DNA: TGTGCCAGCAGCTTCCCTACTAGCGGGGGGCGCAATGAGCAGTTCTTC
CDR3: CASSFPTSGGRNEQFF

J: TRBJ2-7
size: NA
D: TRBD2
V: TRBV5-1
DNA: TGCGCCAGCAGCCTGGGACTAGCGGGAACCAACTACGAGCAGTACTTC
CDR3: CASSLGLAGTNYEQYF

J: TRBJ1-1
size: many
D: NA
V: TRBV12-5
DNA: TGTGCTAGTGGTGTTATGAACACTGAAGCTTTCTTT
CDR3: CASGVMNTEAFF

J: TRBJ2-1
size: NA
D: TRBD2
V: TRBV11-2
DNA: TGTGCCAGCAGACCCCTAGCGGGGGGGCGGAATGAGCAGTTCTTC
CDR3: CASRPLAGGRNEQFF

J: TRBJ2-1
size: many
D: NA
V: TRBV28
DNA: TGTGCCAGCAGTGCGTTCGGTCCTTACAATGAGCAGTTCTTC
CDR3: CASSAFGPYNEQFF

J: TRBJ1-3
size: many
D: TRBD1
V: TRBV4-1
DNA: TGCGCCAGCAGCCATGCGCGGACAGGCGGGAGAAACACCATATATTTT
CDR3: CASSHARTGGRNTIYF

J: TRBJ2-1
size: many
D: NA
V: TRBV18
DNA: TGTGCCAGCTCACCACCTGGGACCAACTTCTACAATGAGCAGTTCTTC
CDR3: CASSPPGTNFYNEQFF

J: TRBJ1-3
size: many
D: NA
V: TRBV2
DNA: TGTGCCAGCACCTGGGGGGCTGGAAACACCATATATTTT
CDR3: CASTWGAGNTIYF

J: TRBJ2-1
size: few
D: NA
V: TRBV15
DNA: TGTGCCACCAGCAGAGAGGTCGGGAGCTCCTACAATGAGCAGTTCTTC
CDR3: CATSREVGSSYNEQFF

J: TRBJ1-2
size: many
D: NA
V: TRBV12-3/TRBV12-4
DNA: TGTGCCAGCACCCGCCTCAAGGGCTTGAACTATGGCTACACCTTC
CDR3: CASTRLKGLNYGYTF

J: TRBJ1-2
size: many
D: NA
V: TRBV28
DNA: TGTGCCAGCCACCGGTGGGGCTTAGACTATGGCTACACCTTC
CDR3: CASHRWGLDYGYTF

J: TRBJ1-1
size: few
D: TRBD1
V: TRBV20-1
DNA: TGCAGTGCTAGTAATATAAAGGGACAGGCGGGAAACAGCATGAACACTGAAGCTTTCTTT
CDR3: CSASNIKGQAGNSMNTEAFF

J: TRBJ1-2
size: few
D: TRBD1
V: TRBV18
DNA: TGTGCCAGCTCACCACCGGGACAGATGGGCTATGGCTACACCTTC
CDR3: CASSPPGQMGYGYTF

J: TRBJ1-3
size: many
D: NA
V: TRBV5-1
DNA: TGCGCCAGCAAAGAGGGATCTGGAAACACCATATATTTT
CDR3: CASKEGSGNTIYF

J: TRBJ1-1
size: few
D: NA
V: TRBV19
DNA: TGTGCCAGTACCTCCGCTAACTCAGGGGTGGGGAACACTGAAGCTTTCTTT
CDR3: CASTSANSGVGNTEAFF

J: TRBJ2-7
size: NA
D: NA
V: TRBV7-3
DNA: TGTGCCAGCAGCGAGGGAGTTATTACCTACGAGCAGTACTTC
CDR3: CASSEGVITYEQYF

J: TRBJ1-5
size: few
D: NA
V: TRBV19
DNA: TGTGCCAGTAGTATGGGACCAGGGCCCCAGCATTTT
CDR3: CASSMGPGPQHF

J: TRBJ1-3
size: NA
D: NA
V: TRBV13
DNA: TGTGCCAGCAGCTTAGCGGGGACCGCCGGAAACACCATATATTTT
CDR3: CASSLAGTAGNTIYF

J: TRBJ2-3
size: many
D: NA
V: TRBV28
DNA: TGTGCCAGCGCCCGAGATACGCAGTATTTT
CDR3: CASARDTQYF

J: TRBJ2-7
size: NA
D: TRBD2
V: TRBV5-4
DNA: TGTGCCAGCAGCTTGAGTAGCGGGGCCTCCTACGAGCAGTACTTC
CDR3: CASSLSSGASYEQYF

J: TRBJ2-1
size: many
D: TRBD1
V: TRBV7-9
DNA: TGTGCCAGCAGCTTCCCGGCTGAGACAGGGGGAAATGAGCAGTTCTTC
CDR3: CASSFPAETGGNEQFF

J: TRBJ2-2
size: NA
D: TRBD1
V: TRBV19
DNA: TGTGCCAGTAGTACCAAAGACAGGGGGCGGTCCGGGGAGCTGTTTTTT
CDR3: CASSTKDRGRSGELFF

J: TRBJ1-1
size: few
D: NA
V: TRBV3-1
DNA: TGTGCCAGCAGCCAGCTTCCGGGGGGAGGGACTGAAGCTTTCTTT
CDR3: CASSQLPGGGTEAFF

J: TRBJ2-1
size: many
D: NA
V: TRBV30
DNA: TGTGCCTGGAGTGTAATCGGCTACAATGAGCAGTTCTTC
CDR3: CAWSVIGYNEQFF

J: TRBJ2-2
size: NA
D: NA
V: TRBV12-5
DNA: TGTGCTAGTGGTTTCGGGGGCCACACCGGGGAGCTGTTTTTT
CDR3: CASGFGGHTGELFF

J: TRBJ2-1
size: once
D: NA
V: TRBV10-3
DNA: TGTGTCATCAGTGAGCCGATGAGGGGTAGCCAACAGTTCTTC
CDR3: CVISEPMRGSQQFF

J: TRBJ1-2
size: many
D: TRBD1
V: TRBV7-9
DNA: TGTGCCAGCAGCAACAGGGGCAGCTATGGCTACACCTTC
CDR3: CASSNRGSYGYTF

J: TRBJ1-1
size: NA
D: NA
V: TRBV6-9
DNA: TGTGCCAGCAGTTACTCACCCGGGGCCCGGAACACTGAAGCTTTCTTT
CDR3: CASSYSPGARNTEAFF

J: TRBJ2-5
size: many
D: TRBD2
V: TRBV7-2
DNA: TGTGCCAGCAGGGGGACTAGCGGGAGGCAAGAGACCCAGTACTTC
CDR3: CASRGTSGRQETQYF

J: TRBJ2-2
size: many
D: NA
V: TRBV3-1
DNA: TGTGCCAGCAGCCAAGATGTGGCGGGGCGCTACACCGGGGAGCTGTTTTTT
CDR3: CASSQDVAGRYTGELFF

J: TRBJ1-1
size: NA
D: NA
V: TRBV13
DNA: TGTGCCAGCAGAGGCCTCAAGAACACTGAAGCTTTCTTT
CDR3: CASRGLKNTEAFF

J: TRBJ1-1
size: many
D: TRBD1
V: TRBV12-3/TRBV12-4
DNA: TGTGCCAGCAGTACAGGGGGGGGAGCTTTCTTT
CDR3: CASSTGGGAFF

J: TRBJ2-2
size: NA
D: TRBD2
V: TRBV20-1
DNA: TGCAGTGCCCTGCGGGGGGGATCAACCGGGGAGCTGTTTTTT
CDR3: CSALRGGSTGELFF